One T cell receptor (beta chain) is described in this entry. The data were taken from a study of T cell changes during pregnancy in multiple sclerosis. Method: immunoSEQ multiplex PCR; TCRdb's copy keeps in-frame clones and lacks some. This table has approximately 99,000 clones, 93% appearing once. Germline assignment: CDR1 SGHTA and CDR2 FQGTGA. This CDR3 region has 17 residues. The V end lost 3 bases, the J end lost 0 bases, and 17 bases lay between the germline ends. The chain carries TRBV7-3 and TRBJ1-1; a possible D gene is TRBD1 (6 bases). The sample consisted of peripheral blood, taken after pregnancy. This clonotype was obtained from a female donor with multiple sclerosis, enrolled in a pregnancy study. Here the CDR3 DNA reads TGTGCCAGCAGCTTGGCCCCAATGACAGGCTTGAACACTGAAGCTTTCTTT. It is translated as CASSLAPMTGLNTEAFF.